What follows are 5 T cell receptor beta chains derived from one specimen sequenced in a study of T cell changes during pregnancy in multiple sclerosis (dated by TCRdb to about 2019). Library prep was done by the immunoSEQ multiplex PCR assay. As stored in TCRdb, this immuneACCESS dataset retains in-frame rearrangements with V and J assigned. A fraction of the clones does not appear; measured against another copy, unresolved V genes explain less than half of the discrepancy, and the remainder lacks a known reason. Present in this sample are about 50,000 clones, around 93% of which were seen just once. Together, the top ten hold approximately 0.6% of the sample. The starting material was CD4+ T cells from peripheral blood mononuclear cells, obtained after pregnancy. The receptors were sampled from a female donor with multiple sclerosis, enrolled in a pregnancy study.

This chain connects TRBV29-1 to TRBJ2-5, with 10 positions matching TRBD2. The germline CDR1 and CDR2 sequences are SQVTM and ANQGSEA. This CDR3 has 13 amino acids. V shed 4 bases, J shed 6 bases, and the junction held 5 bases outside the gene matches. CDR3 DNA sequence: TGCAGCGTTGCGCCTAGCGGGAGTAAGACCCAGTACTTC. Its protein product is CSVAPSGSKTQYF.

The chain employs TRBV7-9 and TRBJ1-4; TRBD1 might be the D (5 bases). V was cut by 2 bases and J by 5 bases, with 18 bases left in between. The germline gives CDR1 SEHNR, CDR2 FQNEAQ (reference sequence). CDR3 size: 17 residues. The CDR3 reads CASSLSRREGLNEKLFF. CDR3 nucleotide sequence: TGTGCCAGCAGCTTAAGTAGGAGGGAGGGGCTGAATGAAAAACTGTTTTTT.

This chain connects TRBV7-3 to TRBJ2-4; D is unresolved. Germline V lookup: CDR1 SGHTA, CDR2 FQGTGA. This CDR3 is built from 16 residues. Trimming shortened V by 5 bases and J by 1 base, and 15 bases separated the two germline ends. CDR3 protein: CASSPVNISAKNIQYF. The CDR3 bases are TGTGCCAGCAGCCCAGTCAACATTTCGGCCAAAAACATTCAGTACTTC.

The chain links TRBV10-3 to TRBJ2-7, with D maybe TRBD2 (5 bases). V lost 6 bases and J 3 bases, leaving 18 bases between the germline ends. There are 15 residues in the CDR3. Germline-derived CDR1 and CDR2 are ENHRY and SYGVKD. The CDR3 sequence is CAIRVRQEVGYEQYF. The CDR3 bases are TGTGCCATCAGGGTCCGGCAGGAGGTAGGCTACGAGCAGTACTTC.

The chain is built from TRBV11-2 and TRBJ2-3; 10 positions agree with TRBD2. J was trimmed by 7 bases and V by 4 bases; bases with no gene match: 8. Germline V CDR1 and CDR2: SGHAT, FQNNGV. The CDR3 consists of 15 residues. In DNA, the CDR3 is TGTGCCAGCAGCTCGTCGGGACTAGCGAGGAATACGCAGTATTTT. Amino acid sequence: CASSSSGLARNTQYF.